This is a list of T cell receptor beta chains from one sample in a study of cytomegalovirus exposure and HLA in healthy donors. The table came from immunoSEQ multiplex PCR; TCRdb's copy has only in-frame clones and leaves some out. Recorded for this sample: approximately 52,000 clones. The source material was PBMCs. All receptors come from a man aged 50-59 years in good health and CMV-seropositive. Each CDR3 is given with its conserved first and last residue. The D gene is left open where the match is weak.

TRBD2,TRBJ2-5,TRBV6-6,CASSPPLAGVETQYF,TGTGCCAGCAGCCCACCACTAGCGGGGGTTGAGACCCAGTACTTC
TRBD1,TRBJ1-5,TRBV7-8,CASSPKTGTGGPQHF,TGTGCCAGCAGCCCCAAAACCGGGACAGGGGGGCCCCAGCATTTT
NA,TRBJ2-5,TRBV19,CASSDGQFNLQETQYF,TGTGCCAGTAGTGACGGACAGTTTAATCTCCAAGAGACCCAGTACTTC
NA,TRBJ1-4,TRBV4-3,CASSQDYAGATTNEKLFF,TGCGCCAGCAGCCAAGATTATGCAGGGGCAACAACTAATGAAAAACTGTTTTTT
TRBD2,TRBJ2-7,TRBV14,CASRATSGFSSYEQYF,TGTGCCAGCCGTGCGACTAGCGGGTTCAGCTCCTACGAGCAGTACTTC
NA,TRBJ2-3,TRBV30,CAWSVSRGYTDTQYF,TGTGCCTGGAGTGTGAGTCGGGGTTATACAGATACGCAGTATTTT
NA,TRBJ2-5,TRBV9,CASSVSGPGRQETQYF,TGTGCCAGCAGCGTATCAGGTCCTGGGAGGCAAGAGACCCAGTACTTC
NA,TRBJ1-5,TRBV19,CASAGTFSNQPQHF,TGTGCCAGTGCCGGGACATTTAGCAATCAGCCCCAGCATTTT
NA,TRBJ1-5,TRBV28,CASEDKDPNQPQHF,TGTGCCAGCGAGGACAAAGATCCGAATCAGCCCCAGCATTTT
TRBD2,TRBJ2-7,TRBV29-1,CSVHGRADEQYF,TGCAGCGTTCACGGGAGGGCCGACGAGCAGTACTTC
TRBD1,TRBJ2-7,TRBV7-2,CASSLGTGKAYEQYF,TGTGCCAGCAGCCTCGGGACAGGCAAAGCCTACGAGCAGTACTTC
NA,TRBJ1-2,TRBV11-2,CASSRKLDYGYTF,TGTGCCAGCAGCCGAAAACTTGACTATGGCTACACCTTC
TRBD1,TRBJ1-6,TRBV9,CASSGDSPNSPLHF,TGTGCCAGCAGCGGGGACAGTCCTAATTCACCCCTCCACTTT
TRBD2,TRBJ2-7,TRBV6-1,CATGLAGGNYEQYF,TGTGCCACCGGACTAGCGGGAGGGAACTACGAGCAGTACTTC
TRBD1,TRBJ1-1,TRBV30,CAWSGTQGRGGYMNTEAFF,TGTGCCTGGAGTGGAACACAGGGAAGAGGGGGCTACATGAACACTGAAGCTTTCTTT
TRBD1,TRBJ1-1,TRBV15,CATSRGPGTGWDTEAFF,TGTGCCACCAGCAGAGGACCCGGGACAGGGTGGGACACTGAAGCTTTCTTT
TRBD1,TRBJ2-7,TRBV19,CASRGQSYEQYF,TGTGCCAGTAGGGGACAGTCCTACGAGCAGTACTTC
NA,TRBJ1-1,TRBV6-6,CASSYRRDTEAFF,TGTGCCAGCAGTTACCGGAGGGACACTGAAGCTTTCTTT
NA,TRBJ2-1,TRBV13,CASESSYNEQFF,TGTGCCAGCGAGAGCTCCTACAATGAGCAGTTCTTC
TRBD1,TRBJ2-2,TRBV19,CASSIQGEGTGELFF,TGTGCCAGTAGTATTCAGGGGGAAGGCACCGGGGAGCTGTTTTTT
TRBD1,TRBJ2-1,TRBV18,CASSAGTGRYNEQFF,TGTGCCAGCTCCGCCGGGACAGGGAGATACAATGAGCAGTTCTTC
TRBD2,TRBJ2-7,TRBV4-1,CASSRGREGSYEQYF,TGCGCCAGCAGCCGGGGGCGGGAGGGCTCCTACGAGCAGTACTTC
NA,TRBJ2-4,TRBV5-5,CASSLGYGPQNIQYF,TGTGCCAGCAGCTTGGGTTATGGCCCCCAAAACATTCAGTACTTC